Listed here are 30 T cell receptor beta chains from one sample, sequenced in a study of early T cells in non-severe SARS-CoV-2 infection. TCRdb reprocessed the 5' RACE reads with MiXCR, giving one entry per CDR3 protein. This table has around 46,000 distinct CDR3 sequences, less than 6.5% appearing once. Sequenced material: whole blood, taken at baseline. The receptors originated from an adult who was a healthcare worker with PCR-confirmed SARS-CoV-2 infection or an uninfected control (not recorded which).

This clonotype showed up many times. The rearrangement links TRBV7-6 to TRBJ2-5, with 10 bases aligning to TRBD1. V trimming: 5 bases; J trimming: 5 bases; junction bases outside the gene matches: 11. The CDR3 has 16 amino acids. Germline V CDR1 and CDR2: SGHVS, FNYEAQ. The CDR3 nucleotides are TGTGCCAGCAGCCCCGCGCGGGACAGGGGAGGGGAGACCCAGTACTTC. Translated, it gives CASSPARDRGGETQYF. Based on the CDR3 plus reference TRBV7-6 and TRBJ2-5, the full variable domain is GAGVSQSPRYKVTKRGQDVALRCDPISGHVSLYWYRQALGQGPEFLTYFNYEAQQDKSGLPNDRFSAERPEGSISTLTIQRTEQRDSAMYRCASSPARDRGGETQYFGPGTRLLVL.

This CDR3 is CASGKAVNTEAFF. DNA for the CDR3: TGTGCCAGTGGGAAAGCGGTTAACACTGAAGCTTTCTTT. J is TRBJ1-1 and V is TRBV19, with no clear D. The length of the CDR3 is 13 residues. V was cut by 8 bases and J by 2 bases, with 12 bases left in between. CDR1 LNHDA and CDR2 SQIVND come from the germline V gene (reference sequence).

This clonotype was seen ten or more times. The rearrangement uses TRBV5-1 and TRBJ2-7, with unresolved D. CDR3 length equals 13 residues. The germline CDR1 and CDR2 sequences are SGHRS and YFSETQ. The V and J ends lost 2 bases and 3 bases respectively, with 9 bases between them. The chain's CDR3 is CASSFDRGYEQYF. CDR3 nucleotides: TGCGCCAGCAGCTTTGATCGTGGCTACGAGCAGTACTTC. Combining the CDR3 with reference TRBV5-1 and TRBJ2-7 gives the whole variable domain KAGVTQTPRYLIKTRGQQVTLSCSPISGHRSVSWYQQTPGQGLQFLFEYFSETQRNKGNFPGRFSGRQFSNSRSEMNVSTLELGDSALYLCASSFDRGYEQYFGPGTRLTVT.

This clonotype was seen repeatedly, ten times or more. The CDR3 nucleotides are TGTGCCACCGACAGCACGGCGAGCTCCTACAATGAGCAGTTCTTC. Protein product: CATDSTASSYNEQFF. The chain employs TRBV15 and TRBJ2-1; D is perhaps TRBD1 (5 bases). CDR1 and CDR2 from the germline V gene are LNHNV and YYDKDF (reference sequence). Trimming removed 8 bases at V and 0 bases at J, with 14 bases between. This CDR3 region has 15 residues.

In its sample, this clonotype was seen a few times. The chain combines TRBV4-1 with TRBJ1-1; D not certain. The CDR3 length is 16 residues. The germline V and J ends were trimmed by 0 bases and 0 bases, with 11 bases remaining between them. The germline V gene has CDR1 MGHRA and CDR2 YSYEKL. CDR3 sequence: CASSQENPGLNTEAFF. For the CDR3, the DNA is TGCGCCAGCAGCCAAGAGAATCCTGGATTGAACACTGAAGCTTTCTTT.

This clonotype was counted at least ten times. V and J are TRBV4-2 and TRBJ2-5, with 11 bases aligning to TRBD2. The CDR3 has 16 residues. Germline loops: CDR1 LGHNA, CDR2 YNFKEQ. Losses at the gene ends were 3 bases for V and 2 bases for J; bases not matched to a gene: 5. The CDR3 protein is CASSQGRTSGQETQYF. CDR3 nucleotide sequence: TGTGCCAGCAGCCAGGGGCGGACTAGCGGGCAAGAGACCCAGTACTTC.

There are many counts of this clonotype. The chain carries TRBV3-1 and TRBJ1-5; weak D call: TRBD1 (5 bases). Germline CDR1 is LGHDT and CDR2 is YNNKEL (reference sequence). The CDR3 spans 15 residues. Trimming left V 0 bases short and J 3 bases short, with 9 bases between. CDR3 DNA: TGTGCCAGCAGCCAAGAGGGCAGGGACAATCAGCCCCAGCATTTT. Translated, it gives CASSQEGRDNQPQHF.

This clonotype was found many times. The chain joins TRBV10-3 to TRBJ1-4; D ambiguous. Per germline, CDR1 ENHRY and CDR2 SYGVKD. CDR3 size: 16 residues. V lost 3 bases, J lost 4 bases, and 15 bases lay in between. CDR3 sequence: CAISDLYGQLNEKLFF. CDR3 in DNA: TGTGCCATCAGTGACCTATACGGGCAGCTTAATGAAAAACTGTTTTTT.

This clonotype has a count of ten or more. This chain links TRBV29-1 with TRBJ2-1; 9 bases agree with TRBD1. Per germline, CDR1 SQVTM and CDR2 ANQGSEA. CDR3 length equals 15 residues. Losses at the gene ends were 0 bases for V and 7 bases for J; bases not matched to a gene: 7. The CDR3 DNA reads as TGCAGCGTTGAAGATCCGGGACAGGGTTGGAATGAGCAGTTCTTC. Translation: CSVEDPGQGWNEQFF.

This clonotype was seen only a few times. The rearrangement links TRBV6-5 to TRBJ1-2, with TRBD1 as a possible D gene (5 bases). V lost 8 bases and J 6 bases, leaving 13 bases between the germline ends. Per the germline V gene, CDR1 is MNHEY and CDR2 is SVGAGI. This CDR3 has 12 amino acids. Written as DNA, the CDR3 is TGTGCCAGCGGGACCTGGACAAATGGCTACACCTTC. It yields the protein CASGTWTNGYTF.

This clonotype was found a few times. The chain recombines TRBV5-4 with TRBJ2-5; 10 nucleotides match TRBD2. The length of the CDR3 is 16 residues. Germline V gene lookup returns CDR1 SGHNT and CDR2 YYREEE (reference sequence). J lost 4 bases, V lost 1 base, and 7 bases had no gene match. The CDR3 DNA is TGTGCCAGCAGCTTGAGGCTAGCGGGAGCGGGAGAGACCCAGTACTTC. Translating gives CASSLRLAGAGETQYF.

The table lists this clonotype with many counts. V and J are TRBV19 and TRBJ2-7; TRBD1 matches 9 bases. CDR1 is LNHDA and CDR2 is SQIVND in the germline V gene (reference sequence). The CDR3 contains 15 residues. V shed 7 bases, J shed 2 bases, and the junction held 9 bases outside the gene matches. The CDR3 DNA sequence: TGTGCCAGTACCCGTGGGGGACAGGGTGCCTACGAGCAGTACTTC. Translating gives CASTRGGQGAYEQYF.

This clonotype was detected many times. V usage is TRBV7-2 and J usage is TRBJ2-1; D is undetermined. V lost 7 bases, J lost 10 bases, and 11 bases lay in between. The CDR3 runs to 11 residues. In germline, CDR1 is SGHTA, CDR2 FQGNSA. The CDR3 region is CASNSRREQFF. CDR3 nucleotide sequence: TGTGCCAGCAACTCTCGGCGGGAGCAGTTCTTC. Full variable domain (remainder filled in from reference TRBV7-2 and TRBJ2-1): GAGVSQSPSNKVTEKGKDVELRCDPISGHTALYWYRQSLGQGLEFLIYFQGNSAPDKSGLPSDRFSAERTGGSVSTLTIQRTQQEDSAVYLCASNSRREQFFGPGTRLTVL.

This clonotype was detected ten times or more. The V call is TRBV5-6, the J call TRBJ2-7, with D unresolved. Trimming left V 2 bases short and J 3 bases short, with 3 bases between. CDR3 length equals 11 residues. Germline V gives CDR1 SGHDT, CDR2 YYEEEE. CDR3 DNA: TGTGCCAGCAGCTTTGTCTACGAGCAGTACTTC. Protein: CASSFVYEQYF.

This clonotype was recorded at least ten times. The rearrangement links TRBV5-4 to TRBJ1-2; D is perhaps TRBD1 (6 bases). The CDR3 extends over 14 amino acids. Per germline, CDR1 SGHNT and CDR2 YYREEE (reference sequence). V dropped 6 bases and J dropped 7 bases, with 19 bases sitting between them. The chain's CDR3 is CASTQLTGSAGYTF. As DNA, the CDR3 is TGTGCCAGCACCCAACTCACAGGGTCCGCTGGCTACACCTTC.

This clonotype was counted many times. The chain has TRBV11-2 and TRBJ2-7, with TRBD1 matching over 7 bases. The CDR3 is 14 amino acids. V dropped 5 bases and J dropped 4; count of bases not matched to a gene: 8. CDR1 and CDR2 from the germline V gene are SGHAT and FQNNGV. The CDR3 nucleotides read TGTGCCAGCAGCGTCGACAGGGAGAGATACGAGCAGTACTTC. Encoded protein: CASSVDRERYEQYF.

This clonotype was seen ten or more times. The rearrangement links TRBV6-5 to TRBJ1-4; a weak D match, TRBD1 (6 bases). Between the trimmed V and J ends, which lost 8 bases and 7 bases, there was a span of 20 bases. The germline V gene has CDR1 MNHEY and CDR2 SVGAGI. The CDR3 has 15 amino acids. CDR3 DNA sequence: TGTGCCAGCGGCGGACCTGGGGGAGGGGGTGAAAAACTGTTTTTT. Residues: CASGGPGGGGEKLFF.

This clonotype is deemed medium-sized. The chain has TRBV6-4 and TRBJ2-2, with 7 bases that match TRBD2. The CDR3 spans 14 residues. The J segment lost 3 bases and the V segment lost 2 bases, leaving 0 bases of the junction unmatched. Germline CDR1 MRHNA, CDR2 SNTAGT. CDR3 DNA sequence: TGTGCCAGCAGTGACAGCGGGGACACCGGGGAGCTGTTTTTT. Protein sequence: CASSDSGDTGELFF.

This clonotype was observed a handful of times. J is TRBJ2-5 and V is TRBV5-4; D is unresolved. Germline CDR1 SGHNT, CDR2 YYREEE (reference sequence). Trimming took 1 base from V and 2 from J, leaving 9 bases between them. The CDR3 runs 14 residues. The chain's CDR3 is CASSLKDGQETQYF. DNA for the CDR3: TGTGCCAGCAGCTTGAAAGACGGGCAAGAGACCCAGTACTTC.

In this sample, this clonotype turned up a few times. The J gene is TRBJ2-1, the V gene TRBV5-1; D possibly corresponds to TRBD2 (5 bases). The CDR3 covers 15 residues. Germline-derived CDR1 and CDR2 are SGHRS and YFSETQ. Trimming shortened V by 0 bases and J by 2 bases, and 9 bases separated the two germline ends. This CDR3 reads CASSLVGAAYNEQFF. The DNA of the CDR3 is TGCGCCAGCAGCTTGGTGGGAGCGGCCTACAATGAGCAGTTCTTC.

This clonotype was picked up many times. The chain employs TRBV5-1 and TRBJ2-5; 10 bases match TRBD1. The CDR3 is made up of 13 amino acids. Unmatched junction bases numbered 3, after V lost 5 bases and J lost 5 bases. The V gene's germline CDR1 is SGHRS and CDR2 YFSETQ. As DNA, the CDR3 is TGCGCCAGCAGAGACAGGGGGCCGGAGACCCAGTACTTC. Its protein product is CASRDRGPETQYF.

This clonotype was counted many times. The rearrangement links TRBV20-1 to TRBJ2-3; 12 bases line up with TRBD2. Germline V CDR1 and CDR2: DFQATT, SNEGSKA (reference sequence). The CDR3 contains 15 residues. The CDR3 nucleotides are TGCAGCGCCGGGACTAGCGGGTTTTACACAGATACGCAGTATTTT. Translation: CSAGTSGFYTDTQYF.

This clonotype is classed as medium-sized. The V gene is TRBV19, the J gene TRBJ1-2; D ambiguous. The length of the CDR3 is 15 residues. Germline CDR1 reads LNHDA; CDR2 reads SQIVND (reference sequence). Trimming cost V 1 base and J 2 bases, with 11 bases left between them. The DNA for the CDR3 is TGTGCCAGTAGTATAGTAAACAGCGCGAACTATGGCTACACCTTC. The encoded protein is CASSIVNSANYGYTF.

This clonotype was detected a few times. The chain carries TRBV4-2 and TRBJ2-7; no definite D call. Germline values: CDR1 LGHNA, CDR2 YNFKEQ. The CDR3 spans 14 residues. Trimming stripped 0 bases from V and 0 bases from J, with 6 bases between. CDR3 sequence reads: CASSQDPNSYEQYF. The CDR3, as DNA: TGTGCCAGCAGCCAAGACCCCAACTCCTACGAGCAGTACTTC.

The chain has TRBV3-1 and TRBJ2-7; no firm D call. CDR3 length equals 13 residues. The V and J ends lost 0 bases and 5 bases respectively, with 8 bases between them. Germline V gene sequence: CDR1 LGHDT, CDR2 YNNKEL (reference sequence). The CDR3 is CASSQDRADEQYF. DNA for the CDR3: TGTGCCAGCAGCCAAGATCGCGCGGACGAGCAGTACTTC.

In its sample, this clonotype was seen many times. CDR3 nucleotides: TGCAGCGTTGGGGACTCCTCCTACAATGAGCAGTTCTTC. Translating it yields CSVGDSSYNEQFF. The rearrangement links TRBV29-1 to TRBJ2-1, with a possible D match to TRBD2 (6 bases). Germline lookup yields CDR1 SQVTM and CDR2 ANQGSEA. V was cut by 4 bases and J by 0 bases, with 7 bases left in between. The CDR3 is made up of 13 amino acids.

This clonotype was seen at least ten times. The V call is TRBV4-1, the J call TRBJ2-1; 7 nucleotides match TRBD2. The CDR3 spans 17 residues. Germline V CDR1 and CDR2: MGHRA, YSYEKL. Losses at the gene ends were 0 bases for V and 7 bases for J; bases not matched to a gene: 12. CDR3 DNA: TGCGCCAGCAGCCAAGATCGGGGCGGGAGCTCGGGGAATGAGCAGTTCTTC. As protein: CASSQDRGGSSGNEQFF.

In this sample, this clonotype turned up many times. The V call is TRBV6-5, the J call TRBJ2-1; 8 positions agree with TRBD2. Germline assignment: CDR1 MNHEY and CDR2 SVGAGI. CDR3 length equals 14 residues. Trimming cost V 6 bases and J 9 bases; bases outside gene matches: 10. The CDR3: CASSGPGLAAEQFF. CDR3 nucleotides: TGTGCCAGCAGCGGCCCCGGACTAGCTGCTGAGCAGTTCTTC.

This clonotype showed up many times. Here the CDR3 DNA reads TGTGCCAGCAGAGTCAGTTCGGGACAGGGGGCTAACGAGCAGTACTTC. Residues: CASRVSSGQGANEQYF. The chain joins TRBV28 to TRBJ2-7; the match to TRBD1 covers 12 bases. J gave up 5 bases and V 6 bases, and 11 bases lay outside the gene matches. The V gene's germline CDR1 is MDHEN and CDR2 SYDVKM. The CDR3 is made up of 16 amino acids.

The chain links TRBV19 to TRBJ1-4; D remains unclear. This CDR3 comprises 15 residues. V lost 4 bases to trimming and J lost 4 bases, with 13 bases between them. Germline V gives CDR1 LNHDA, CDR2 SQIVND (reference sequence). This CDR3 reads CASSNPRVDNEKLFF. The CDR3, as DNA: TGTGCCAGTAGTAACCCGAGAGTTGATAATGAAAAACTGTTTTTT.